The next 5 T cell receptor beta chains were all read from a single sample in a study of blood T cell repertoires in COVID-19. Produced via immunoSEQ multiplex PCR; TCRdb's table is partial and in-frame only. This sample carries approximately 260,000 clones, around nine tenths of them seen once, and the ten largest clones take 1.5% to 2%. Sample: PBMCs or T cells enriched from blood (not recorded which). These receptors all come from a woman aged 18 to 35 who had recovered from COVID-19.

The chain employs TRBV7-9 and TRBJ2-2; TRBD2 matches at 8 bases. Losses at the gene ends were 5 bases for V and 1 base for J; bases not matched to a gene: 9. The V gene's germline CDR1 is SEHNR and CDR2 FQNEAQ (reference sequence). This CDR3 contains 17 residues. The CDR3 reads CASSKDASGLNTGELFF. For the CDR3, the DNA is TGTGCCAGCAGCAAGGACGCTAGCGGGTTGAACACCGGGGAGCTGTTTTTT.

The chain carries TRBV5-1 and TRBJ2-5, with 13 nucleotides matching TRBD2. This CDR3 contains 16 residues. V lost 4 bases and J lost 5; bases outside the gene matches: 8. From germline, CDR1 is SGHRS and CDR2 YFSETQ. CDR3 region: CASSHGTSGNVETQYF. The CDR3 region has the DNA TGCGCCAGCAGCCACGGGACTAGCGGGAATGTTGAGACCCAGTACTTC.

As to this clone: Germline and junction disagree at one end, which may indicate a read error. The rearrangement uses TRBV6-6 and TRBJ1-1, with D possibly TRBD1 on 6 matching bases. The CDR3 spans 11 residues. Looked up from germline, CDR1 is MNHNY and CDR2 is SVGAGI (reference sequence). This chain's CDR3 is CASEGDTEAFF. CDR3 in DNA: TGTGCCTCCGAGGGGGACACCGAAGCTTTCTTT.

The chain carries TRBV27 and TRBJ1-5; 8 bases map to TRBD1. Losses at the gene ends were 5 bases for V and 2 bases for J; bases not matched to a gene: 5. Germline V gene data show CDR1 as MNHEY and CDR2 as SMNVEV (reference sequence). The CDR3 covers 15 residues. Here the CDR3 DNA reads TGTGCCAGCAGTCCGGGGACAGGAGGCAATCAGCCCCAGCATTTT. Protein product: CASSPGTGGNQPQHF.

The CDR3, as DNA: TGTGCCAGCAGTGCGTCCACCCTAGCGGGAGGTGGTGAGCAGTTCTTC. Its translation is CASSASTLAGGGEQFF. V is TRBV27 and J is TRBJ2-1; the match to TRBD2 covers 11 bases. The length of the CDR3 is 16 residues. Germline V gives CDR1 MNHEY, CDR2 SMNVEV (reference sequence). Trimming cost V 5 bases and J 9 bases; bases outside gene matches: 12.